This T cell receptor (beta chain) was recorded in a study of blood T cells in healthy people across ages. Study findings and constraints: The CMV status of each donor remained undetermined, and this could have confounded shifts in expanded clonotypes. Roughly linear declines in TCR beta diversity per million T cells occurred with age.

As for this clonotype: Its antigen is not known.

The V end was cut by 6 bases, the J end by 6 bases, with 12 bases between. The CDR3 covers 14 residues. Germline values: CDR1 SNHLY, CDR2 FYNNEI. Primed by a sample-barcoded 5' primer and a J-beta primer mix, a second PCR proceeded for about 6 to 11 cycles. Every molecule of cDNA carried a tag from a template-switch adaptor with 12 random nucleotides. Via MiXCR, TCRdb re-called the 5' RACE reads, giving one row per CDR3 protein. The repertoire holds roughly 790,000 distinct CDR3 sequences, with roughly 43% as singletons. The chain recombines TRBV2 with TRBJ1-6; D gene ambiguous. Sequenced: blood. The clonotype was recovered from an older woman in good health. CDR3 nucleotides: TGTGCCAGCAGAGGGTTGGTCCTTAATTCACCCCTCCACTTT. This sequence encodes CASRGLVLNSPLHF.